This T cell receptor beta chain was recovered during a study of blood T cell repertoires in COVID-19. Looking at the study overall: Researchers got acute and convalescent COVID-19 samples from the United States, Italy and Spain. In each case, the material was cDNA or gDNA derived from T cells, B-cell-depleted T cells, or PBMCs.

Methods used by the authors: Reference gene primer amplification gave nucleated cell count estimates. Measured with immunoSEQ multiplex PCR; TCRdb has only the in-frame clones, and not every one. D and trimming were read from the DNA, whereas the V and J calls and clone size are those reported in that table. Among roughly 300,000 clones listed, 86% were seen once. CDR3 length: 15 amino acids. The V and J ends lost 8 bases and 1 base respectively, with 16 bases between them. Germline V CDR1 and CDR2: MNHEY, SVGAGI. This clone was found a few times. The genes are TRBV6-5 and TRBJ2-3, with D perhaps matching TRBD2 (5 bases). Sequencing was done on a sample of peripheral blood. This receptor was taken from a woman in her twenties or thirties with COVID-19, enrolled during active disease. The CDR3 DNA follows: TGTGCCAGCTCCGGCGGTCACGGGGGCACAGATACGCAGTATTTT. Translation gives CASSGGHGGTDTQYF.